This T cell receptor beta chain came from a study of T cell responses to AZD1222 COVID-19 vaccine. Generated by immunoSEQ multiplex PCR, the TCRdb table keeps only in-frame clones and is missing some. The data contain tens of thousands of clones, about 90% of them singletons. CDR1 is MNHNS and CDR2 is SASEGT in the germline V gene. CDR3 length equals 13 residues. The ends were cut back, 2 bases at V and 6 bases at J, with 8 bases in the middle. A remark on this clone: Its antigen is still unknown.

Whole-study findings and limits: Receipt of two AZD1222 doses was followed by a rise in Spike-specific TCR breadth and depth.

Specimen: peripheral blood, collected on day 0 of AZD1222 vaccination. The V call is TRBV6-1, the J call TRBJ1-5; D is ambiguous. The source is an adult in good health. CDR3 amino acids: CASSERESQPQHF. CDR3 sequence (DNA): TGTGCCAGCAGTGAACGGGAAAGTCAGCCCCAGCATTTT.